This T cell receptor beta chain is from a study of neurological immune-mediated disorders. Time point meaning: longitudinal time-point 2. The unsorted libraries were made from 2 million PBMCs kept at -80 C. Study-wide results and limits: It was HTLV-1-associated myelopathy that showed the most TCR clonal expansion, while multiple sclerosis showed the least, falling below healthy controls.

Unmatched junction bases numbered 8, after V lost 3 bases and J lost 2 bases. Looked up from germline, CDR1 is LGHDT and CDR2 is YNNKEL (reference sequence). CDR3 length equals 16 residues. In its sample, this clonotype was seen many times. No antigen is known for it. 5'RACE employing 10-nucleotide random UMIs yielded the cDNA. A single run covered 15-18 subjects with over 170 million TCR-beta sequences. Using its own MiXCR run on the 5' RACE reads, TCRdb lists one record per CDR3 protein. The sample includes around 90,000 distinct CDR3 sequences, less than 15% of them seen just once. The sequence came from a female donor with HTLV-1-associated myelopathy (HAM/TSP). The chain is built from TRBV3-1 and TRBJ1-1, with 8 bases lining up with TRBD1. Sequencing input: PBMCs. CDR3 DNA: TGTGCCAGCAGCCAGAGGTACGGACAGGGAAACACTGAAGCTTTCTTT. It specifies CASSQRYGQGNTEAFF.